The sequence of this TCR beta chain was determined in a study of T cell responses to AZD1222 COVID-19 vaccine. Overall study context: Pooling was applied to second doses at about 4 or about 12 weeks. Findings and limits, study-wide: Two doses of AZD1222 preceded a rise in Spike-specific TCR breadth and depth. It should be noted that donors were predominantly white British and more often female, and clonal diversity was possibly underestimated. Only a handful of AZD1222 recipients, more than five in all, had baseline seropositivity.

Details on this clone: Its antigen is not known.

The method was immunoSEQ multiplex PCR; TCRdb's version includes in-frame clones alone and lacks a portion of them. The data hold around 84,000 clones, with 80% to 90% observed a single time. This TCR came from an adult in good health. The specimen was peripheral blood, collected on day 0 of AZD1222 vaccination.

This chain's CDR3 is CASSWGPSGQETQYF. The CDR3, as DNA: TGTGCCAGCAGCTGGGGGCCTAGCGGACAAGAGACCCAGTACTTC. The chain joins TRBV5-5 to TRBJ2-5, with D tentatively TRBD2 (7 bases). Germline lookup yields CDR1 SGHKS and CDR2 YYEKEE (reference sequence). The CDR3 consists of 15 residues. V was clipped by 3 bases and J by 2 bases, with 14 bases between them.